The 21 T cell receptor beta chains below come from one sample, sequenced in a study of T-cell memory formation after mild COVID-19. TCRdb re-analysed the 5' RACE reads in MiXCR, keeping a single row per CDR3 protein. The table lists some 300,000 distinct CDR3 sequences, 20% to 25% of them singletons. Sample: PBMCs or a T cell subset sorted from them (not recorded which). The receptors were sampled from a man between 18 and 35 years old who had mild COVID-19 (a few samples of this study predate the infection). Cell type and time point are not known.

This clonotype was detected ten times or more. The genes are TRBV5-1 and TRBJ1-1, with 9 bases fitting TRBD1. The CDR3 runs to 14 residues. V trimming: 5 bases; J trimming: 5 bases; junction bases outside the gene matches: 7. The V gene's germline CDR1 is SGHRS and CDR2 YFSETQ. The CDR3 DNA reads as TGCGCCAGCAGGCCGGGACAGGGAGATACTGAAGCTTTCTTT. Residues: CASRPGQGDTEAFF. Variable domain in full (rest from reference TRBV5-1 and TRBJ1-1): KAGVTQTPRYLIKTRGQQVTLSCSPISGHRSVSWYQQTPGQGLQFLFEYFSETQRNKGNFPGRFSGRQFSNSRSEMNVSTLELGDSALYLCASRPGQGDTEAFFGQGTRLTVV.

V gene TRBV5-1 combines with J gene TRBJ1-1; 7 nucleotides match TRBD1. Per the germline V gene, CDR1 is SGHRS and CDR2 is YFSETQ. The CDR3 covers 13 residues. J lost 3 bases, V lost 5 bases, and 4 bases had no gene match. The CDR3: CASRVGQHTEAFF. Here the CDR3 DNA reads TGCGCCAGCAGAGTGGGACAGCACACTGAAGCTTTCTTT.

The chain joins TRBV20-1 to TRBJ2-5; D perhaps matches TRBD2 (6 bases). The CDR3 covers 13 residues. Trimming took 3 bases from V and 5 from J, leaving 13 bases between them. Germline V gene sequence: CDR1 DFQATT, CDR2 SNEGSKA (reference sequence). The CDR3 loop reads CSARSPGRETQYF. The CDR3, as DNA: TGCAGTGCTAGGAGCCCAGGGAGGGAGACCCAGTACTTC.

The V gene is TRBV4-3, the J gene TRBJ1-2; 9 bases map to TRBD1. The CDR3 runs 15 residues. V gave up 1 base and J gave up 7 bases; unmatched junction bases: 7. Germline V gene sequence: CDR1 LGHNA, CDR2 YSLEER. CDR3: CASSQGDRALSGYTF. CDR3 nucleotide sequence: TGCGCCAGCAGCCAAGGGGACAGGGCCCTCAGTGGCTACACCTTC.

This clonotype was counted only a few times. The chain recombines TRBV10-3 with TRBJ1-1; tentative D call: TRBD1 (5 bases). This CDR3 region has 13 residues. CDR1 and CDR2 (germline): ENHRY, SYGVKD. Between the trimmed V and J ends, which lost 0 bases and 9 bases, there was a span of 11 bases. CDR3 protein: CAISESNRGQAFF. The CDR3 DNA reads as TGTGCCATCAGTGAGTCGAATAGGGGACAAGCTTTCTTT.

The J gene is TRBJ1-1, the V gene TRBV7-2; the D is unclear. The CDR3 has 15 residues. V was cut by 5 bases and J by 2 bases, with 15 bases left in between. Germline V gene sequence: CDR1 SGHTA, CDR2 FQGNSA. CDR3 nucleotide sequence: TGTGCCAGCAGCCCCTTTCTGGGATCTAACACTGAAGCTTTCTTT. It codes for CASSPFLGSNTEAFF.

This chain joins TRBV7-9 and TRBJ1-5; a possible D gene is TRBD1 (5 bases). Germline V gene lookup returns CDR1 SEHNR and CDR2 FQNEAQ (reference sequence). V was pared by 5 bases and J by 7 bases, with 12 bases between. The CDR3 has 13 residues. The CDR3 DNA reads TGTGCCAGCAGCGAGGGGCTACAGCAGCCCCAGCATTTT. Translated, it gives CASSEGLQQPQHF.

This chain links TRBV7-2 with TRBJ2-5; no clear D gene. The germline V gene has CDR1 SGHTA and CDR2 FQGNSA. V lost 5 bases and J lost 5, with 9 bases in between. CDR3 length equals 12 residues. CDR3 in amino acids: CASSELRETQYF. The CDR3 nucleotides read TGTGCCAGCAGCGAGCTTCGGGAGACCCAGTACTTC.

This clonotype turned up a few times. The J gene is TRBJ1-6, the V gene TRBV6-6; D uncertain. Germline CDR1 and CDR2: MNHNY and SVGAGI (reference sequence). The CDR3 sequence is 14 residues long. Trimming cost V 2 bases and J 7 bases, with 9 bases left between them. The CDR3 sequence is CASSYRELNSPLHF. CDR3 sequence (DNA): TGTGCCAGCAGTTACAGGGAGTTGAATTCACCCCTCCACTTT.

In its sample, this clonotype was seen a few times. J is TRBJ1-5 and V is TRBV5-1, with 10 bases that match TRBD1. The CDR3 length is 16 residues. Trimming cost V 2 bases and J 0 bases; bases outside gene matches: 2. In germline, CDR1 is SGHRS, CDR2 YFSETQ. The CDR3 region is CASSFGTGDSNQPQHF. CDR3 nucleotide sequence: TGCGCCAGCAGCTTTGGGACAGGGGATAGCAATCAGCCCCAGCATTTT. Full variable domain (missing parts from reference TRBV5-1 and TRBJ1-5): KAGVTQTPRYLIKTRGQQVTLSCSPISGHRSVSWYQQTPGQGLQFLFEYFSETQRNKGNFPGRFSGRQFSNSRSEMNVSTLELGDSALYLCASSFGTGDSNQPQHFGDGTRLSIL.

This clonotype occurred a few times. The rearrangement joins TRBV7-3 to TRBJ1-2; D possibly corresponds to TRBD1 (5 bases). Germline V gene sequence: CDR1 SGHTA, CDR2 FQGTGA. The V gene lost 3 bases and the J gene lost 8 bases, with 13 bases spanning the gap. CDR3 size: 13 residues. The CDR3 DNA is TGTGCCAGCAGCTTTATTCTGGGGGTCGGCTACACCTTC. It encodes CASSFILGVGYTF.

The V and J genes are TRBV7-2 and TRBJ2-2; TRBD1 matches 7 bases. The V gene's germline CDR1 is SGHTA and CDR2 FQGNSA. The CDR3 has 19 residues. V was pared by 3 bases and J by 0 bases, with 13 bases of the junction left unmatched. CDR3 protein: CASSLTGKVTVANTGELFF. The CDR3 coding sequence is TGTGCCAGCAGCTTGACAGGGAAAGTAACAGTCGCGAACACCGGGGAGCTGTTTTTT.

This clonotype was found a few times. V is TRBV19 and J is TRBJ2-5, with D unclear. Germline V gives CDR1 LNHDA, CDR2 SQIVND (reference sequence). This CDR3 is 16 amino acids long. Trimming cost V 6 bases and J 0 bases, with 17 bases left between them. DNA of the CDR3: TGTGCCAGTAGCCCCCTGGGCTCTTCGTACCAAGAGACCCAGTACTTC. It specifies CASSPLGSSYQETQYF.

The sample holds many counts of this clonotype. The chain has TRBV7-3 and TRBJ2-5, with D uncertain. CDR3 size: 13 residues. Germline V gene lookup returns CDR1 SGHTA and CDR2 FQGTGA. V was shortened by 5 bases and J by 1 base, with 8 bases between the two germline ends. CDR3 coding DNA: TGTGCCAGCAGCCTGAGTCCCCAAGAGACCCAGTACTTC. Amino acids: CASSLSPQETQYF.

The gene calls are TRBV2 and TRBJ2-1; either TRBD1 or TRBD2 may fit D (5 bases each). V gave up 3 bases and J gave up 10 bases, with 16 bases separating them. The CDR3 is 14 residues long. Per the germline V gene, CDR1 is SNHLY and CDR2 is FYNNEI. This chain's CDR3 is CASSDGMGVGEQFF. The CDR3 coding sequence is TGTGCCAGCAGTGATGGTATGGGGGTGGGAGAGCAGTTCTTC.

This clonotype was counted a few times. The V gene is TRBV4-1, the J gene TRBJ1-6; no clear D gene. Germline V CDR1 and CDR2: MGHRA, YSYEKL. The CDR3 extends over 17 amino acids. Trimming shortened V by 4 bases and J by 9 bases, and 22 bases separated the two germline ends. For the CDR3, the DNA is TGCGCCAGCAGCCCCCGGGAGATCGGCGCCATAGGTTCACCCCTCCACTTT. Encoded protein: CASSPREIGAIGSPLHF.

V is TRBV4-1 and J is TRBJ2-3, with D possibly being TRBD2 (6 bases). The V and J ends lost 4 bases and 0 bases respectively, with 20 bases between them. The CDR3 runs 18 residues. The germline V gene encodes CDR1 MGHRA and CDR2 YSYEKL. The CDR3 region has the DNA TGCGCCAGCAGCCCCACGCGGCGAGTGGGGGGTAGCACAGATACGCAGTATTTT. Translating gives CASSPTRRVGGSTDTQYF.

The table lists this clonotype with a few counts. The chain combines TRBV5-1 with TRBJ2-2; tentatively, D is TRBD2 (6 bases). Germline values: CDR1 SGHRS, CDR2 YFSETQ. V shed 6 bases and J shed 1 base, with 10 bases lying between them. The CDR3 sequence is 14 residues long. Here the CDR3 DNA reads TGCGCCAGCAAGGAGGGGATGAACACCGGGGAGCTGTTTTTT. This codes for CASKEGMNTGELFF.

This clonotype was counted at least ten times. For the CDR3, the DNA is TGTGCCAGCAGCTCAGGGACACGGGGAAGGAATGAGCAGTTCTTC. Translation gives CASSSGTRGRNEQFF. The V and J genes are TRBV5-6 and TRBJ2-1, with a weak D call TRBD1 (6 bases). From germline, CDR1 is SGHDT and CDR2 YYEEEE. Trimming cost V 3 bases and J 7 bases, with 17 bases left between them. The CDR3 runs to 15 residues.

This clonotype was seen many times. This chain joins TRBV7-2 and TRBJ2-7, with TRBD1 as a possible D gene (6 bases). Trimming removed 0 bases from V and 4 bases from J, with 13 bases in between. Looked up from germline, CDR1 is SGHTA and CDR2 is FQGNSA. The CDR3 loop spans 15 amino acids. The CDR3: CASSLAAGESYEQYF. The DNA for the CDR3 is TGTGCCAGCAGCTTAGCGGCAGGGGAGTCTTACGAGCAGTACTTC.

The table lists this clonotype with a few counts. This sequence joins TRBV4-1 and TRBJ1-1, with TRBD1 matching over 9 bases. The CDR3 totals 13 residues. V was clipped by 8 bases and J by 5 bases; unmatched bases: 6. Germline CDR1 reads MGHRA; CDR2 reads YSYEKL. The CDR3 DNA sequence: TGCGCCAGCGGTAGGACAGGGGTGACTGAAGCTTTCTTT. This sequence encodes CASGRTGVTEAFF.